This T cell receptor beta chain derives from a study of T cell responses to AZD1222 COVID-19 vaccine. Study-level findings and limits: Spike-specific TCR breadth and depth grew following two AZD1222 doses. There were vaccine-associated CD4 TCRs across spike, dominant at 160-218 and 743-854. Repertoire sampling occurred only after the peak T cell response. Clonal diversity was possibly underestimated, and white British individuals and females predominated among donors.

Regarding this clone: As yet, its antigen is unknown.

The V and J ends lost 1 base and 1 base respectively, with 13 bases between them. The CDR3 spans 16 residues. From germline, CDR1 is MGHRA and CDR2 YSYEKL. The data were produced by immunoSEQ multiplex PCR, yet TCRdb's version contains in-frame clones alone and is incomplete. The profile shows about 170,000 clones, 90% to 95% of them singletons. The gene calls are TRBV4-1 and TRBJ1-1; D perhaps matches TRBD1 (6 bases). The sequenced sample was peripheral blood, obtained on day 0 of AZD1222 vaccination. The TCR comes from an adult in good health. DNA for the CDR3: TGCGCCAGCAGCCAAGTGGGGGCCTCCGGGAACACTGAAGCTTTCTTT. Its translation: CASSQVGASGNTEAFF.